This TCR beta chain was identified during a study of tumor-infiltrating lymphocytes in primary liver carcinoma. The study, taken as a whole, reports: Blood had a significantly lower top-250-clone fraction than tumors did (p = 0.039).

Unsorted whole blood supplied the blood RNA, and germline DNA was isolated too. In regard to this clonotype: No antigen is known for it. A junction end diverges from the germline sequence, so it may reflect a read error.

This CDR3 region has 16 residues. The germline V gene encodes CDR1 SEHNR and CDR2 FQNEAQ (reference sequence). Starting from 400 to 500 ng of total RNA, TCR beta cDNA was produced with a primer in the constant region. Three rounds of nested multiplex PCR with slightly modified ARM-PCR produced TCR beta libraries. Use of TRBV1-TRBV30 forward primers with a C-beta reverse primer characterized the first two PCR rounds, which lasted 10 cycles each. In TCRdb, the multiplex PCR reads were re-called with MiXCR into one record per CDR3 protein. This table has a few hundred thousand distinct CDR3 sequences, about three fifths appearing once.

Material for sequencing was peripheral blood. The chain has TRBV7-9 and TRBJ2-2; TRBD2 might be the D (5 bases). This clonotype was obtained from a woman younger than 45 with primary liver carcinoma and hepatitis B virus infection. The CDR3 reads CASSQFRDFNTGELIF. In nucleotides, the CDR3 is TGTGCCAGCAGCCAGTTTCGGGATTTTAACACCGGGGAGCTGATTTTT.